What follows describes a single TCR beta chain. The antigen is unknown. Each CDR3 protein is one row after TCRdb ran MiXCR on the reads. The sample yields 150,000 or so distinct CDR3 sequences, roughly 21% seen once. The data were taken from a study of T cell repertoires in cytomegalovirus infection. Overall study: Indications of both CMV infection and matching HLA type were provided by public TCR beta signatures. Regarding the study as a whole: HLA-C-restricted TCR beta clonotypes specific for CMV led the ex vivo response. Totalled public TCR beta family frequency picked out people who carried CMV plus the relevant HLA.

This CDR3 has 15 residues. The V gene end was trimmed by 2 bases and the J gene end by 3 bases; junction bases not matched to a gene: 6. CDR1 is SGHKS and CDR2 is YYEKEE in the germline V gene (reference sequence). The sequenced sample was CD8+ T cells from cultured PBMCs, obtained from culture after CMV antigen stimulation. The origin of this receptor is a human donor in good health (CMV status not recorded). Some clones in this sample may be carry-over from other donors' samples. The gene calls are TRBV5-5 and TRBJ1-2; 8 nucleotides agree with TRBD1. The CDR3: CASSLYRGGDYGYTF. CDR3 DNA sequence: TGTGCCAGCAGCTTATACAGGGGGGGAGACTATGGCTACACCTTC.